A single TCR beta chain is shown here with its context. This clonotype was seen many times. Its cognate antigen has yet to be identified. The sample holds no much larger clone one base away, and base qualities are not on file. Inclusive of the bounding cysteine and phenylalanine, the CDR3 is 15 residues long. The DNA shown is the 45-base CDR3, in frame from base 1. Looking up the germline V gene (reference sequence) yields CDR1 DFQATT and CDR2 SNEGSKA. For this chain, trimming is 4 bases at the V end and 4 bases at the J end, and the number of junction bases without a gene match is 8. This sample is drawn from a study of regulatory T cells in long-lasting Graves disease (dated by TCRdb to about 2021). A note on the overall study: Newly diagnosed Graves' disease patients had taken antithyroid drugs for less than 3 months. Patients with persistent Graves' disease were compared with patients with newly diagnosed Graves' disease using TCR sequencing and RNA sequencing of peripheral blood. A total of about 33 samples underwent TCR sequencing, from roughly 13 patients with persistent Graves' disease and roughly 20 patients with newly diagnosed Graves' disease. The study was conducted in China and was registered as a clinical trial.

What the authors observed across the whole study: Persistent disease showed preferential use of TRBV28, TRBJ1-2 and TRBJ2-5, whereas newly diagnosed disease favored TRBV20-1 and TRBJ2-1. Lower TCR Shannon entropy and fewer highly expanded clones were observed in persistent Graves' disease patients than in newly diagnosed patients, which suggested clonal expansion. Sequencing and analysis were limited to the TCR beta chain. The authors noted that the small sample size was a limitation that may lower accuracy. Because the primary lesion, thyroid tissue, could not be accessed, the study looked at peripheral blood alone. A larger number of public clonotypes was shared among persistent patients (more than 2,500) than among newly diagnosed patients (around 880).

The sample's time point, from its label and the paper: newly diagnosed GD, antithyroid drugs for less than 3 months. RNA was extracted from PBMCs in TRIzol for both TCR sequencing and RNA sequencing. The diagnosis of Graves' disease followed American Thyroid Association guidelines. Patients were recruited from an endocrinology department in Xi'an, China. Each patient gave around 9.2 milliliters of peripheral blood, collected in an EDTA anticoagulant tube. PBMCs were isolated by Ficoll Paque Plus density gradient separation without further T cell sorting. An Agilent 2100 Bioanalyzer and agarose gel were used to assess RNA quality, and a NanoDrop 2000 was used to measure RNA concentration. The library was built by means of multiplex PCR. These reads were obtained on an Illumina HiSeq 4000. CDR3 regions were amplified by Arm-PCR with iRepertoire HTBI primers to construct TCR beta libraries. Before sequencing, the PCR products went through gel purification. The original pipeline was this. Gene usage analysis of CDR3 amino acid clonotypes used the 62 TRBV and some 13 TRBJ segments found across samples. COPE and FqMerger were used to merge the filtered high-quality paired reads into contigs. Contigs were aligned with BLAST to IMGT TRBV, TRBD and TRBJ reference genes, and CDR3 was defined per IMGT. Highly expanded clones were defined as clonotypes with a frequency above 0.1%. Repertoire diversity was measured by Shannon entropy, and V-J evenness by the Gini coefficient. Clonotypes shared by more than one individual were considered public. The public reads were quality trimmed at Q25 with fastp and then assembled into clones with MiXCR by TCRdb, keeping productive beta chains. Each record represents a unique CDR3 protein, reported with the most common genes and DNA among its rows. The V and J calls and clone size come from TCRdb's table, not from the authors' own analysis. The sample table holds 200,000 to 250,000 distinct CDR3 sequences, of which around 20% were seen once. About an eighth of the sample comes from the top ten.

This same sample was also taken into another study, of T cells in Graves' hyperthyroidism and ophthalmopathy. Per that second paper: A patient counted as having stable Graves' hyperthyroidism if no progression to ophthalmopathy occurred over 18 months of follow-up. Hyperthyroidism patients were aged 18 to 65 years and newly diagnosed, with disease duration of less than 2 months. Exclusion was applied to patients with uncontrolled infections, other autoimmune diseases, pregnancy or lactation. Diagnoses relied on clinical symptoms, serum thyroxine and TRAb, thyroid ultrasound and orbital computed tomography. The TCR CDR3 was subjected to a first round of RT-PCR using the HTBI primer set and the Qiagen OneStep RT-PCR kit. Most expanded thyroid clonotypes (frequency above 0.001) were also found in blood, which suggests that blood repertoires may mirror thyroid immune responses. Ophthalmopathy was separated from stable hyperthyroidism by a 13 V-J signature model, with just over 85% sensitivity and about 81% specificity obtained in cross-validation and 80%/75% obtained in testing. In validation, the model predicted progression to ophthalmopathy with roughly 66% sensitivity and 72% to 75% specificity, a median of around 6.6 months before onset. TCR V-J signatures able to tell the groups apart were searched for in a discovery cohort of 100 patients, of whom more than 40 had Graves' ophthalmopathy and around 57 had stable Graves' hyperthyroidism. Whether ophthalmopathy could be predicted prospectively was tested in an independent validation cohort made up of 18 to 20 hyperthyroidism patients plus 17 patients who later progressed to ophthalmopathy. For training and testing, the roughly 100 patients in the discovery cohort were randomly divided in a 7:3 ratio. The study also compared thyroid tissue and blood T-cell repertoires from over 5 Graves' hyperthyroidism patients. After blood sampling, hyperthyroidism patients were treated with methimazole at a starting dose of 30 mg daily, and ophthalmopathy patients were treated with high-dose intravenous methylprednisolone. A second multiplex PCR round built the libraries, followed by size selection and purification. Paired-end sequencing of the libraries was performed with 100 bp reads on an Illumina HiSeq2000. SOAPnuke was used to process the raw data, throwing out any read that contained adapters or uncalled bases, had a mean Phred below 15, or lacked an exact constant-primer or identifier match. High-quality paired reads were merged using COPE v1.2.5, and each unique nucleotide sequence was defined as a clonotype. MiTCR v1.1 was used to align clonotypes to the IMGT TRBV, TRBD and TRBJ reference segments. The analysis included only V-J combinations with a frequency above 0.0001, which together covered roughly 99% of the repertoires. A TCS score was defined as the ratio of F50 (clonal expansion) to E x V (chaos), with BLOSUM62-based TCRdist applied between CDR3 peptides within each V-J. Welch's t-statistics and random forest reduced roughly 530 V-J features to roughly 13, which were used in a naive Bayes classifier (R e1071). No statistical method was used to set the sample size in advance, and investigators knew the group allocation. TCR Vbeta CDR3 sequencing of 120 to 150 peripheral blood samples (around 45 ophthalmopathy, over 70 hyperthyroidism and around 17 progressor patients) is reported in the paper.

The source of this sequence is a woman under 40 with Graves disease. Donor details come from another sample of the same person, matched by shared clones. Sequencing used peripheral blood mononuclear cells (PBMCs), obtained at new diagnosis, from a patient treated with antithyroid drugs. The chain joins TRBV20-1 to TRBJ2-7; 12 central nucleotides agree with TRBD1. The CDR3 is CSATSGTGGPYEQYF. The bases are TGCAGTGCTACCTCCGGGACAGGGGGCCCTTACGAGCAGTACTTC.